This T cell receptor beta chain emerged from a study of response to subunit inactivated influenza vaccine. This clonotype was detected only a few times. TCRdb used MiXCR to reprocess the RT-PCR reads, holding one entry per CDR3 protein. Among under 550,000 distinct CDR3 sequences, about 8% were seen once, and the ten largest hold 10% to 15%. Germline CDR1 and CDR2: LGHDT and YNNKEL (reference sequence). The CDR3 is 14 residues long. Trimming shortened V by 8 bases and J by 5 bases, and 17 bases separated the two germline ends. The input for sequencing was PBMCs from blood, taken less than 30 months after vaccination. The rearrangement links TRBV3-1 to TRBJ2-3; possibly TRBD2 for D (6 bases). The receptor comes from a man between 50 and 70 years old who received an inactivated influenza vaccine. This CDR3 reads CASGIRGKGDTQYF. The DNA of the CDR3 is TGTGCCAGCGGTATTCGGGGGAAGGGAGATACGCAGTATTTT.